This T cell receptor beta chain emerged from a study of T cell responses to AZD1222 COVID-19 vaccine. Study observations and caveats: No day 14 peak samples; only post-peak repertoires were characterized. Vaccine-related CD4 TCRs covered spike, predominating at 160-218 and 743-854. Baseline serostatus was positive in only five to seven AZD1222 recipients. Donors were largely white British and mainly female; clonal diversity was possibly underestimated.

Sequencing was performed with immunoSEQ multiplex PCR; in TCRdb, only in-frame clones are kept and a portion is missing. The sample holds about 83,000 clones, 88% seen once. Note on this clone: As yet, its antigen is unknown.

J gave up 6 bases and V 4 bases, and 5 bases lay outside the gene matches. Germline-derived CDR1 and CDR2 are MDHEN and SYDVKM. The CDR3 has 13 residues. Sequencing used peripheral blood, obtained on day 0 of MenACWY control vaccination. The TCR originated in an adult in good health. The V and J genes are TRBV28 and TRBJ2-7; the match to TRBD2 covers 8 bases. CDR3 in amino acids: CASSYGRVGEQYF. The CDR3 DNA sequence: TGTGCCAGCAGTTACGGGAGGGTTGGCGAGCAGTACTTC.